In its sample, the clone carrying this T cell receptor (beta chain) was seen a few times. Its antigen is not identified. This entry belongs to a study of T cell repertoires in cytomegalovirus infection. Across the whole study: CMV infection and matching HLA type were both indicated by public TCR beta signatures. Study results and caveats: HLA-C-restricted, CMV-specific TCR beta clonotypes were dominant ex vivo. Adding up the frequency of public TCR beta families identified people who carried CMV plus the relevant HLA.

V dropped 4 bases and J dropped 6 bases, with 19 bases sitting between them. Germline CDR1 is DFQATT and CDR2 is SNEGSKA (reference sequence). The CDR3 sequence is 14 residues long. TCRdb redid the calling of the reads with MiXCR, one entry per CDR3 protein. The table has around 310,000 distinct CDR3 sequences, 17% seen once. The clonotype originates from a human donor in good health (CMV status not recorded). Some clones in this sample may be carry-over from other donors' samples. The chain has TRBV20-1 and TRBJ2-7, with TRBD2 as a possible D gene (6 bases). The sample taken for sequencing was PBMCs. The DNA for the CDR3 is TGCAGTGCTAAATTGGGCGGAGGGGCGTCCGAGCAGTACTTC. Translation gives CSAKLGGGASEQYF.